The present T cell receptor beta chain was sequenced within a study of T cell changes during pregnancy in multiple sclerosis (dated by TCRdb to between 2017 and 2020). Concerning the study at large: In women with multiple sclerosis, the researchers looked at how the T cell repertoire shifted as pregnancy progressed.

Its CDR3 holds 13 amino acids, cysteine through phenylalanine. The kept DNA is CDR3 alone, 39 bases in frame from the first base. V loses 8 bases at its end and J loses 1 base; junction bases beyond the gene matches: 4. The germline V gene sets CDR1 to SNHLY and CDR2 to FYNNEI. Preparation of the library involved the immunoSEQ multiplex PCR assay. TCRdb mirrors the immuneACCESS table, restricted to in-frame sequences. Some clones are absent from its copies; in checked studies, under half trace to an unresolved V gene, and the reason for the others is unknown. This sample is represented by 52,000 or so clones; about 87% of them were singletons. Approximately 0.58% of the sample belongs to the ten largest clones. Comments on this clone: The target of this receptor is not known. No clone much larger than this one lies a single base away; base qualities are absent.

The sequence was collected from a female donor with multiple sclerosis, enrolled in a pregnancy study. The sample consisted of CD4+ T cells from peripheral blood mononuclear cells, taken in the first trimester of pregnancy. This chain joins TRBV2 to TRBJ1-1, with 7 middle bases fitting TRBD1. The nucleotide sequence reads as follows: TGTGCCAGCGGGGGACAGCAGAACACTGAAGCTTTCTTT. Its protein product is CASGGQQNTEAFF.